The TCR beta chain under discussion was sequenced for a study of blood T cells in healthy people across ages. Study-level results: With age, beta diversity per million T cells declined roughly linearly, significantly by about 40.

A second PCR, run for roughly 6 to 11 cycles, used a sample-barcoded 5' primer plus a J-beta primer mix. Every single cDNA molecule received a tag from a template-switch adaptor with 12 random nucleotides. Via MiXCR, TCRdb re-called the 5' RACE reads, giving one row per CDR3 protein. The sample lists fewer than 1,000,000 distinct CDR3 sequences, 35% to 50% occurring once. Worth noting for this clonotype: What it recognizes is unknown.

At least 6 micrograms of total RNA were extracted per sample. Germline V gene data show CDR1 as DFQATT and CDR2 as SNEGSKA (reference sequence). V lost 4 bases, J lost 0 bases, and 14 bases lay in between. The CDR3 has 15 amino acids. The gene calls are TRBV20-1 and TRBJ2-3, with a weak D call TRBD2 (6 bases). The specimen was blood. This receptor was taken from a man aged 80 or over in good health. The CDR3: CSAIGGDQSTDTQYF. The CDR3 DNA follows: TGCAGTGCTATAGGAGGGGACCAAAGCACAGATACGCAGTATTTT.